Listed here are 18 T cell receptor beta chains from one sample, sequenced in a study of technical replicates of blood from a few donors (dated by TCRdb to about 2017). The method behind the library was the immunoSEQ multiplex PCR assay. Not all clones reach the TCRdb copy of this immuneACCESS table, which keeps in-frame sequences only. Checked studies attribute under half of the gap to unresolved V genes and leave the rest unexplained. Here the sample has tens of thousands of clones; under 95% occur a single time. The top ten clonotypes cover about 0.4% of the sample. Sequencing was done on a sample of T cells isolated from PBMCs. The source of these receptors is a human donor in good health.

The genes are TRBV10-1 and TRBJ2-7; the match to TRBD1 covers 8 bases. V lost 9 bases, J lost 2 bases, and 3 bases stayed unmatched. CDR3 size: 12 residues. Per germline, CDR1 WNHNN and CDR2 SYGVQD (reference sequence). Here the CDR3 reads CASTTGAYEQYF. CDR3 bases: TGCGCCAGTACGACAGGGGCCTACGAGCAGTACTTC.

The chain joins TRBV7-9 to TRBJ2-7; TRBD1 matches 7 bases. V shed 7 bases, J shed 2 bases, and the junction held 8 bases outside the gene matches. Germline CDR1 SEHNR, CDR2 FQNEAQ (reference sequence). There are 14 residues in the CDR3. The CDR3 DNA follows: TGTGCCAGCACCGCCCGGGACAGCCCCTACGAGCAGTACTTC. Amino acid sequence: CASTARDSPYEQYF. Together with reference TRBV7-9 and TRBJ2-7, the CDR3 gives the full variable domain: DTGVSQNPRHKITKRGQNVTFRCDPISEHNRLYWYRQTLGQGPEFLTYFQNEAQLEKSRLLSDRFSAERPKGSFSTLEIQRTEQGDSAMYLCASTARDSPYEQYFGPGTRLTVT.

This clone was seen just once. The rearrangement uses TRBV2 and TRBJ2-1; 8 nucleotides agree with TRBD2. CDR3 length equals 14 residues. In germline, CDR1 is SNHLY, CDR2 FYNNEI. The CDR3 sequence is CATQSGSSYNEQFF. For the CDR3, the DNA is TGTGCGACCCAGAGCGGGAGCTCCTACAATGAGCAGTTCTTC.

This clone was observed once. V usage is TRBV18 and J usage is TRBJ1-3; D gene ambiguous. Trimming cost V 6 bases and J 1 base, with 7 bases left between them. The germline gives CDR1 KGHSH, CDR2 LQKENI. CDR3 length equals 13 residues. The CDR3 coding sequence is TGTGCCAGCTCGTCAGGTTCTGGAAACACCATATATTTT. Its protein product is CASSSGSGNTIYF.

This clone was observed once. The V and J genes are TRBV28 and TRBJ2-3, with a weak D call TRBD1 (5 bases). V was clipped by 3 bases and J by 2 bases, with 12 bases between them. The CDR3 has 15 amino acids. Germline V gives CDR1 MDHEN, CDR2 SYDVKM. In DNA form, the CDR3 reads TGTGCCAGCAGTTTTATTGGGGCACTCACAGATACGCAGTATTTT. This gives the protein CASSFIGALTDTQYF.

The J gene is TRBJ1-5, the V gene TRBV2; D is perhaps TRBD1 (5 bases). V shed 4 bases and J shed 4 bases, with 11 bases lying between them. There are 14 residues in the CDR3. Germline loops: CDR1 SNHLY, CDR2 FYNNEI. CDR3 loop: CASSVETENQPQHF. CDR3 sequence (DNA): TGTGCCAGCAGTGTGGAGACAGAGAATCAGCCCCAGCATTTT. Full variable domain (outside the CDR3, taken from reference TRBV2 and TRBJ1-5): EPEVTQTPSHQVTQMGQEVILRCVPISNHLYFYWYRQILGQKVEFLVSFYNNEISEKSEIFDDQFSVERPDGSNFTLKIRSTKLEDSAMYFCASSVETENQPQHFGDGTRLSIL.

The chain has TRBV28 and TRBJ1-2; 10 bases agree with TRBD1. Germline V gives CDR1 MDHEN, CDR2 SYDVKM. This CDR3 is 15 amino acids long. With 4 bases clipped from V and 4 bases from J, the junction kept 6 bases outside the gene matches. DNA for the CDR3: TGTGCCAGCAGTTACCAGACAGGGGGCGGCTATGGCTACACCTTC. Its translation is CASSYQTGGGYGYTF.

The CDR3 DNA follows: TGTGCCAGCAGCCCCCGTGGAGCTCCTAATGAAAAACTGTTTTTT. Protein sequence: CASSPRGAPNEKLFF. The rearrangement joins TRBV9 to TRBJ1-4; D is uncertain. V was trimmed by 4 bases and J by 3 bases, leaving 13 bases between them. The CDR3 runs to 15 residues. The V gene's germline CDR1 is SGDLS and CDR2 YYNGEE.

The chain combines TRBV12-5 with TRBJ1-2, with a tentative D call TRBD1 (6 bases). Germline CDR1 reads LGHNT; CDR2 reads FRNRAP. This CDR3 contains 13 residues. V lost 7 bases to trimming and J lost 5 bases, with 14 bases between them. The CDR3: CASDRGGLYGYTF. The CDR3 nucleotides read TGTGCTAGTGACCGGGGGGGCCTATATGGCTACACCTTC.

The chain carries TRBV19 and TRBJ1-1; 7 bases fit TRBD1. V lost 10 bases, J lost 4 bases, and 27 bases stayed unmatched. The V gene's germline CDR1 is LNHDA and CDR2 SQIVND (reference sequence). The CDR3 loop spans 19 amino acids. The CDR3 spells CATESSPTGSYRVGTEAFF. CDR3 coding DNA: TGTGCCACCGAGAGTAGCCCGACAGGGTCCTATAGAGTGGGCACTGAAGCTTTCTTT.

The chain joins TRBV27 to TRBJ2-1, with 10 bases lining up with TRBD2. The V segment lost 5 bases and the J segment 9 bases; nucleotides outside the gene matches: 10. The CDR3 extends over 15 amino acids. Germline V gives CDR1 MNHEY, CDR2 SMNVEV (reference sequence). CDR3 residues: CASSPRGLAQIEQFF. The CDR3 DNA reads TGTGCCAGCAGTCCTCGGGGACTAGCGCAAATTGAGCAGTTCTTC.

This chain connects TRBV25-1 to TRBJ1-5; 7 nucleotides match TRBD1. Trimming removed 4 bases from V and 1 base from J; junction bases left unmatched: 1. Germline CDR1 MGHDK, CDR2 SYGVNS. CDR3 length: 14 residues. CDR3 coding DNA: TGTGCCAGCAGTGCACAGGGGAGCAATCAGCCCCAGCATTTT. Amino acid sequence: CASSAQGSNQPQHF.

This clone has only one observation. The V call is TRBV5-1, the J call TRBJ2-5; D perhaps matches TRBD1 (5 bases). CDR3 length: 14 residues. V was trimmed by 0 bases and J by 3 bases, leaving 9 bases between them. In germline, CDR1 is SGHRS, CDR2 YFSETQ. CDR3 sequence: CASSLGQGEETQYF. DNA for the CDR3: TGCGCCAGCAGCTTGGGGCAGGGTGAAGAGACCCAGTACTTC.

The chain carries TRBV6-1 and TRBJ2-2; perhaps TRBD1 as D (5 bases). V lost 3 bases, J lost 6 bases, and 14 bases lay in between. Germline values: CDR1 MNHNS, CDR2 SASEGT. The CDR3 has 15 residues. DNA for the CDR3: TGTGCCAGCAGTGATTCAGGGTCTAGGGCCGGGGAGCTGTTTTTT. Translated, it gives CASSDSGSRAGELFF.

The chain links TRBV27 to TRBJ2-7, with D possibly matching TRBD2 (6 bases). Trimming removed 3 bases from V and 2 bases from J, with 11 bases in between. The CDR3 is 14 residues long. Germline V gene lookup returns CDR1 MNHEY and CDR2 SMNVEV (reference sequence). The CDR3 DNA sequence: TGTGCCAGCAGTTTTTTCGGGGAGGCCTACGAGCAGTACTTC. It translates to CASSFFGEAYEQYF.

This clone showed up just once. The chain employs TRBV30 and TRBJ2-3, with D tentatively TRBD2 (6 bases). This CDR3 spans 13 amino acids. V dropped 7 bases and J dropped 5 bases, with 16 bases sitting between them. The V gene's germline CDR1 is GTSNPN and CDR2 SVGIG (reference sequence). CDR3 in DNA: TGTGCCTCACCCACCTCCGGGGGAGATACGCAGTATTTT. Translating it yields CASPTSGGDTQYF.

The chain joins TRBV2 to TRBJ1-3, with TRBD1 as a possible D gene (5 bases). The CDR3 is 15 residues long. The V gene lost 7 bases and the J gene lost 4 bases, with 17 bases spanning the gap. Per germline, CDR1 SNHLY and CDR2 FYNNEI. The CDR3 loop is CASIKNRGFGNTIYF. CDR3 DNA: TGTGCCAGCATAAAGAACCGGGGGTTCGGAAACACCATATATTTT.

With regard to this clone: The same CDR3 can be traced to other DNA sequences in this sample. The chain links TRBV30 to TRBJ2-2; D is unresolved. Germline CDR1 GTSNPN, CDR2 SVGIG (reference sequence). The CDR3 contains 12 residues. V was pared by 3 bases and J by 1 base, with 3 bases between. CDR3 nucleotide sequence: TGTGCCTGGAGCCTGAACACCGGGGAGCTGTTTTTT. Its translation: CAWSLNTGELFF.